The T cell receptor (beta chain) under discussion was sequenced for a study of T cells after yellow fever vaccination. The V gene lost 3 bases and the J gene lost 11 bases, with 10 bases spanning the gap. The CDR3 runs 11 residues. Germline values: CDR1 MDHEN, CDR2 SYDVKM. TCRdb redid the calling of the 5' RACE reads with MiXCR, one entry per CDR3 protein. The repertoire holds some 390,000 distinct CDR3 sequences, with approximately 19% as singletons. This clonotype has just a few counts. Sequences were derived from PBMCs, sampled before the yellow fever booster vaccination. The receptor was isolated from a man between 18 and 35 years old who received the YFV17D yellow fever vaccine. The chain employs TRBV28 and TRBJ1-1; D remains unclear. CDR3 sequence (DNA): TGTGCCAGCAGTTTTCCAGGCGGCGCTTTCTTT. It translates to CASSFPGGAFF.